Listed here are 4 T cell receptor beta chains from one sample, sequenced in a study of blood T cell repertoires in COVID-19 (dated by TCRdb to the early 2020s). The method behind the library was the immunoSEQ multiplex PCR assay. The source is immuneACCESS, and TCRdb retained only in-frame sequences with V and J called. Part of the clones is not carried over; for the studies checked, unresolved V genes explain less than half of this, and the remainder is unexplained. For this sample the table gives under 200,000 clones, of which around 80% were detected only once. 19% of the sample lies in the top ten. The source material was PBMCs or T cells enriched from blood (not recorded which). Source of these receptors: a woman in her seventies in a cohort exposed to, infected with or recovered from COVID-19 (not recorded which).

The CDR3 DNA sequence: TGTGCCAGCACCCCCGGCGGGGATTCACCCCTCCACTTT. It specifies CASTPGGDSPLHF. The rearrangement uses TRBV25-1 and TRBJ1-6; D is undetermined. This CDR3 has 13 amino acids. The germline V and J ends were trimmed by 7 bases and 8 bases, with 12 bases remaining between them. The V gene's germline CDR1 is MGHDK and CDR2 SYGVNS.

This sequence joins TRBV19 and TRBJ1-4; TRBD1 is a possible D gene (5 bases). Germline V lookup: CDR1 LNHDA, CDR2 SQIVND (reference sequence). V dropped 7 bases and J dropped 4 bases, with 19 bases sitting between them. The CDR3 loop spans 16 amino acids. CDR3 sequence reads: CASTSTRARGNEKLFF. The CDR3 nucleotides read TGTGCCAGTACCTCGACCCGGGCAAGGGGTAATGAAAAACTGTTTTTT.

This clone was counted a single time. The same CDR3 arises from other DNA sequences in this sample as well. The genes are TRBV12-3 or TRBV12-4 and TRBJ2-7, with 8 bases aligning to TRBD1. This CDR3 region has 13 residues. V gave up 6 bases and J gave up 3 bases; unmatched junction bases: 4. In nucleotides, the CDR3 is TGTGCCAGCAGCCCTGGACAGGGCTACGAGCAGTACTTC. It specifies CASSPGQGYEQYF.

The CDR3 protein is CASTFQPGGGSPLHF. The CDR3 nucleotides are TGTGCCAGCACCTTCCAGCCCGGGGGAGGCTCACCCCTCCACTTT. The gene calls are TRBV28 and TRBJ1-6; D is possibly TRBD1 (5 bases). V lost 7 bases, J lost 10 bases, and 20 bases lay in between. The CDR3 extends over 15 amino acids. Germline CDR1 reads MDHEN; CDR2 reads SYDVKM. The full variable domain, in which reference TRBV28 and TRBJ1-6 provide the parts outside the CDR3, is DVKVTQSSRYLVKRTGEKVFLECVQDMDHENMFWYRQDPGLGLRLIYFSYDVKMKEKGDIPEGYSVSREKKERFSLILESASTNQTSMYLCASTFQPGGGSPLHFGNGTRLTVT.